The T cell receptor (beta chain) under discussion was sequenced for a study of PD-1 blockade in classical Hodgkin lymphoma. Time point meaning: cycle 4 day 1 (C4D1), after 6 weeks of nivolumab. Brentuximab vedotin exposure varied, and every patient relapsed after autologous stem cell transplantation. Best outcomes ranged across complete response, partial response and progressive disease. As concerns this clone: Its matching antigen is unknown.

Study-wide points: Newly diagnosed patients were reported to start with lower TCR diversity than healthy donors. Whatever underlies the repertoire differences (possibly disease activity or prior therapy) remains undefined. TCR diversity rose significantly by C4D1 in CD4+ but not CD8+ cells.

The repertoire was sequenced with immunoSEQ multiplex PCR; TCRdb's copy has only in-frame clones and lacks some. The repertoire consists of around 13,000 clones, with roughly 80% occurring once and the leading ten covering about 17%. Germline V gene lookup returns CDR1 MDHEN and CDR2 SYDVKM. Unmatched junction bases numbered 6, after V lost 3 bases and J lost 2 bases. This CDR3 contains 15 residues. The TCR sequence derives from a human donor with classical Hodgkin lymphoma. Here the sequenced sample was peripheral blood mononuclear cells (PBMCs), taken before the fourth cycle of nivolumab. The rearrangement links TRBV28 to TRBJ2-5; TRBD1 agrees at 7 bases. The CDR3 protein is CASSLFWDSQETQYF. Here the CDR3 DNA reads TGTGCCAGCAGTTTGTTTTGGGACAGTCAAGAGACCCAGTACTTC.